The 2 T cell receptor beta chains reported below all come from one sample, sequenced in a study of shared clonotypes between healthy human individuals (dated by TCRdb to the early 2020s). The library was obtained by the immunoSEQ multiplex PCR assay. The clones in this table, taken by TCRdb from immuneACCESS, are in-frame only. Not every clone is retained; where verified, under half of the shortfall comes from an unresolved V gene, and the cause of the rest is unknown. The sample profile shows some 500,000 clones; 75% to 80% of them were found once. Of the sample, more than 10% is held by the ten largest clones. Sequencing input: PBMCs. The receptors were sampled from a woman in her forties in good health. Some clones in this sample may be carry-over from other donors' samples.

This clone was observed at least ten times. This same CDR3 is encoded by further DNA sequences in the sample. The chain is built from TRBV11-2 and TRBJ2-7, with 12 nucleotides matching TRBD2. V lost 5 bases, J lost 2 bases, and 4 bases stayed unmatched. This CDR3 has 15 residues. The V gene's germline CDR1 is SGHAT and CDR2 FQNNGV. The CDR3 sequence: CASSPLAGGPYEQYF. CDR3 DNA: TGTGCCAGCAGCCCACTAGCGGGAGGTCCCTACGAGCAGTACTTC.

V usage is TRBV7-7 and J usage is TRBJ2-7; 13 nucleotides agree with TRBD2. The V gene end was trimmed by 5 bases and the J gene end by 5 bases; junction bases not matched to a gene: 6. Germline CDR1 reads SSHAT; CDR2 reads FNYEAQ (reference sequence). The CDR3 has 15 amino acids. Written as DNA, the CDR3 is TGTGCCAGCAGCGCGGGACTAGCGGGAATCCACGAGCAGTACTTC. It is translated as CASSAGLAGIHEQYF.